What follows describes a single T cell receptor (beta chain). Trimming removed 6 bases from V and 5 bases from J; junction bases left unmatched: 7. This CDR3 is built from 15 residues. The germline CDR1 and CDR2 sequences are SNHLY and FYNNEI. Using immunoSEQ multiplex PCR, the repertoire was profiled, and TCRdb retains in-frame clones only, with some absent. The sample lists around 140,000 clones, around four fifths seen once, with 2.4% in the top ten. The entry originates in a study of blood T cell repertoires in COVID-19. The TCR sequence derives from a man aged 35 to 55 with acute COVID-19. Sequenced material: PBMCs or T cells enriched from blood (not recorded which). The chain combines TRBV2 with TRBJ1-6; TRBD1 aligns across 7 bases. The CDR3 region is CASSHPGQNNSPLHF. CDR3 nucleotides: TGTGCCAGCAGCCACCCGGGACAGAATAATTCACCCCTCCACTTT.